The rows below give T cell receptor beta chains drawn from one sample of a study of blood T cell repertoires in COVID-19. The protocol was immunoSEQ multiplex PCR, while the TCRdb copy is restricted to in-frame clones and leaves out a portion. Of around 310,000 clones in the sample, 70% to 90% were seen once. Sequencing input: peripheral blood. Receptors originate from a woman in her forties or fifties with active or convalescent COVID-19. The CDR3 runs from the conserved cysteine through the conserved F or W. D genes are given only for firm matches. Size values are once, few and many counts, or a class for expanded clones, and some rows have none.

CAWSVPGHSYEQYF TGTGCCTGGAGTGTACCTGGACATAGCTACGAGCAGTACTTC TRBV30 NA TRBJ2-7 NA
CASSITRFYEQYF TGTGCCAGTAGTATCACAAGATTCTACGAGCAGTACTTC TRBV19 NA TRBJ2-7 NA
CASSLAQGSSSYEQYF TGTGCCAGCAGCTTAGCGCAGGGCTCAAGCTCCTACGAGCAGTACTTC TRBV7-9 NA TRBJ2-7 NA
CASSRDRTSYEQYF TGTGCCAGCTCACGTGACAGGACCTCCTACGAGCAGTACTTC TRBV18 NA TRBJ2-7 NA
CSALSSEQYF TGCAGTGCCCTCTCGAGTGAGCAGTACTTC TRBV20-1 NA TRBJ2-7 NA
CASSFFGVEGYTF TGTGCCAGCAGCTTTTTCGGGGTTGAAGGCTACACCTTC TRBV28 NA TRBJ1-2 NA
CASSQQGNYGYTF TGTGCCAGCAGCCAACAGGGTAACTATGGCTACACCTTC TRBV7-2 NA TRBJ1-2 NA
CASSLEGVVGYTF TGCGCCAGCAGCTTGGAAGGGGTGGTCGGCTACACCTTC TRBV5-1 NA TRBJ1-2 NA
CASSHGLAGDAYEQYF TGTGCCAGCAGCCATGGTCTAGCGGGGGATGCCTACGAGCAGTACTTC TRBV4-2 TRBD2 TRBJ2-7 NA
CASSRTTGALGYEQYF TGTGCCAGCTCACGAACCACAGGGGCCCTCGGGTACGAGCAGTACTTC TRBV18 TRBD1 TRBJ2-7 NA
CASSFMIAGVVEQYF TGTGCCAGCAGCTTTATGATAGCGGGAGTCGTCGAGCAGTACTTC TRBV7-9 TRBD2 TRBJ2-7 NA
CASSSTGDGQPQHF TGTGCCAGCAGCTCAACAGGGGACGGTCAGCCCCAGCATTTT TRBV7-9 TRBD1 TRBJ1-5 NA
CASSLVGWERAEAFF TGTGCCAGCAGCTTAGTGGGGTGGGAGAGGGCTGAAGCTTTCTTT TRBV7-2 NA TRBJ1-1 NA
CASTTGSTEAFF TGTGCCAGTACCACCGGGAGTACTGAAGCTTTCTTT TRBV19 NA TRBJ1-1 few
CASTKRDTQYF TGTGCCAGTACTAAGCGAGATACGCAGTATTTT TRBV19 NA TRBJ2-3 NA
CASSIRTGSGSNQPQHF TGTGCCAGTAGTATAAGGACAGGTTCGGGTAGCAATCAGCCCCAGCATTTT TRBV19 TRBD1 TRBJ1-5 NA
CASSERDLGPYEQYF TGTGCCAGCAGTGAAAGGGACTTAGGTCCCTACGAGCAGTACTTC TRBV2 NA TRBJ2-7 few
CASSPPLAGPTEAFF TGTGCCAGCAGCCCCCCCTTGGCAGGTCCGACTGAAGCTTTCTTT TRBV3-1/TRBV3-2 NA TRBJ1-1 once
CATSRSHSGTGGNAGELFF TGTGCCACCAGCAGATCCCATTCCGGGACAGGGGGCAATGCCGGGGAGCTGTTTTTT TRBV15 TRBD1 TRBJ2-2 NA
CASSFGRADTQYF TGTGCCAGCAGTTTCGGGAGGGCAGATACGCAGTATTTT TRBV6-2/TRBV6-3 TRBD2 TRBJ2-3 NA
CASSQDSEDWLYEQYF TGCGCCAGCAGCCAAGATTCGGAAGACTGGCTGTACGAGCAGTACTTC TRBV4-3 NA TRBJ2-7 NA
CASSGPNVGRWNTGELFF TGTGCCAGCAGCGGGCCGAACGTTGGAAGGTGGAACACCGGGGAGCTGTTTTTT TRBV5-4 NA TRBJ2-2 NA
CASSSQGIRNTEAFF TGTGCCAGCAGTTCCCAGGGAATTCGGAACACTGAAGCTTTCTTT TRBV6-2/TRBV6-3 NA TRBJ1-1 NA
CASSFWSGTGYNSPLHF TGTGCCAGCAGCTTCTGGTCCGGGACAGGTTATAATTCACCCCTCCACTTT TRBV5-6 TRBD1 TRBJ1-6 NA
CASSLIRGFTEAFF TGTGCCAGCAGTTTAATTCGGGGTTTCACTGAAGCTTTCTTT TRBV28 NA TRBJ1-1 NA
CASRDEGRYEQYF TGTGCCAGCAGAGATGAGGGCCGGTACGAGCAGTACTTC TRBV2 NA TRBJ2-7 NA
CASNVLATETQYF TGTGCCAGCAACGTACTAGCGACAGAGACCCAGTACTTC TRBV7-2 TRBD2 TRBJ2-5 NA